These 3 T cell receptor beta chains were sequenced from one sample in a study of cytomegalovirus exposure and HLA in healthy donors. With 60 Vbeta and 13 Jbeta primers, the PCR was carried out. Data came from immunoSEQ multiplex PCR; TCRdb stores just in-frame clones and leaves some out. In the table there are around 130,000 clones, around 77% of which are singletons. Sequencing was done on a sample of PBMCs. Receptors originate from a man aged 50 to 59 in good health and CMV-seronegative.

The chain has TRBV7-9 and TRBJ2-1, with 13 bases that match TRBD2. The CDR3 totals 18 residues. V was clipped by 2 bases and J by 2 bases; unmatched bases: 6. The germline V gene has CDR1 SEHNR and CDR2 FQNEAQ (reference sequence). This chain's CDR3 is CASSLRTSGSLPYNEQFF. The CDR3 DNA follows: TGTGCCAGCAGCTTACGGACTAGCGGGAGTCTTCCCTACAATGAGCAGTTCTTC. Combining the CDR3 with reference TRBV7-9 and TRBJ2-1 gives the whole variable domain DTGVSQNPRHKITKRGQNVTFRCDPISEHNRLYWYRQTLGQGPEFLTYFQNEAQLEKSRLLSDRFSAERPKGSFSTLEIQRTEQGDSAMYLCASSLRTSGSLPYNEQFFGPGTRLTVL.

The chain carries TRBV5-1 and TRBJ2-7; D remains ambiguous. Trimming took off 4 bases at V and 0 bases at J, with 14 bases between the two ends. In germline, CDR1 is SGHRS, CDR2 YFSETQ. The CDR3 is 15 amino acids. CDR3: CASSPATLSSYEQYF. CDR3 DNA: TGCGCCAGCAGCCCCGCGACTTTAAGCTCCTACGAGCAGTACTTC.

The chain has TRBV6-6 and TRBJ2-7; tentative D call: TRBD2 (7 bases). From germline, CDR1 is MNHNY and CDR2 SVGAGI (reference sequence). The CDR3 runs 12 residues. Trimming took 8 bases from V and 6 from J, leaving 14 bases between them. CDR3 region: CASDRGAGEQYF. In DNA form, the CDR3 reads TGTGCCAGCGATCGGGGGGCTGGCGAGCAGTACTTC.